These 10 T cell receptor beta chains were all obtained from the same sample, sequenced in a study of blood T cell repertoires in COVID-19. The table came from immunoSEQ multiplex PCR; TCRdb's copy has only in-frame clones and leaves some out. The repertoire holds a few hundred thousand clones, with around 80% as singletons. The sequenced sample consisted of PBMCs or T cells enriched from blood (not recorded which). These receptors came from a man in his forties who had recovered from COVID-19.

The gene calls are TRBV24-1 and TRBJ2-3; 14 bases agree with TRBD2. The CDR3 consists of 17 residues. V trimming: 4 bases; J trimming: 4 bases; junction bases outside the gene matches: 6. From germline, CDR1 is KGHDR and CDR2 SFDVKD. This CDR3 is CATSEPPTSGGADTQYF. CDR3 coding DNA: TGTGCCACCAGTGAGCCCCCGACTAGCGGGGGGGCAGATACGCAGTATTTT.

This clone was detected once. This sequence joins TRBV9 and TRBJ2-5, with TRBD1 matching 7 bases. J lost 5 bases, V lost 1 base, and 8 bases had no gene match. Germline V gene lookup returns CDR1 SGDLS and CDR2 YYNGEE. This CDR3 is 15 amino acids long. Written as DNA, the CDR3 is TGTGCCAGCAGCGTAAGCGACAGGGTTCGCGAGACCCAGTACTTC. Protein: CASSVSDRVRETQYF.

CDR3 DNA: TGCGCCAGCAGCCTAGTAAGCGGGGGGATGTACAATGAGCAGTTCTTC. This translates into CASSLVSGGMYNEQFF. This rearrangement joins TRBV4-1 to TRBJ2-1, with 9 nucleotides matching TRBD2. CDR3 length equals 16 residues. Germline CDR1 is MGHRA and CDR2 is YSYEKL. The V and J ends lost 4 bases and 4 bases, in that order; junction bases with no gene match: 8.

CDR3 residues: CASSYQPGQNEKLFF. The CDR3 region has the DNA TGTGCCAGCAGTTACCAACCGGGACAGAATGAAAAACTGTTTTTT. The chain is built from TRBV6-6 and TRBJ1-4, with TRBD1 identical over 7 bases. The germline CDR1 and CDR2 sequences are MNHNY and SVGAGI (reference sequence). V dropped 2 bases and J dropped 5; count of bases not matched to a gene: 5. The CDR3 has 15 residues.

This rearrangement joins TRBV6-5 to TRBJ1-1; D remains ambiguous. The germline CDR1 and CDR2 sequences are MNHEY and SVGAGI. Trimming removed 0 bases at V and 4 bases at J, with 9 bases between. The CDR3 contains 14 residues. DNA for the CDR3: TGTGCCAGCAGTTACTCACCCGTCGGCACTGAAGCTTTCTTT. Amino acids: CASSYSPVGTEAFF.

The chain is built from TRBV5-1 and TRBJ2-3; D may be TRBD2 (7 bases). From germline, CDR1 is SGHRS and CDR2 YFSETQ. CDR3 length: 15 amino acids. Between the trimmed V and J ends, which lost 4 bases and 3 bases, there was a span of 15 bases. The CDR3 reads CASSPGASGTDTQYF. The CDR3 DNA is TGCGCCAGCAGCCCGGGGGCTAGCGGTACAGATACGCAGTATTTT.

The V call is TRBV5-6, the J call TRBJ1-6, with a possible D match to TRBD1 (6 bases). Per the germline V gene, CDR1 is SGHDT and CDR2 is YYEEEE. V was pared by 4 bases and J by 9 bases, with 14 bases between. The CDR3 is 14 amino acids. The CDR3 spells CASSLGQIGSPLHF. The CDR3 DNA follows: TGTGCCAGCAGCCTAGGACAGATAGGTTCACCCCTCCACTTT.

The chain combines TRBV12-3 or TRBV12-4 with TRBJ2-7; 7 bases agree with TRBD2. The CDR3 is 13 residues long. J lost 9 bases, V lost 6 bases, and 11 bases had no gene match. In nucleotides, the CDR3 is TGTGCCAGCAGGGGGACGGGGAGGGCGGCGCAGTACTTC. Protein: CASRGTGRAAQYF.

The chain joins TRBV9 to TRBJ2-3, with 13 bases fitting TRBD2. Looked up from germline, CDR1 is SGDLS and CDR2 is YYNGEE. The J segment lost 5 bases and the V segment lost 0 bases, leaving 6 bases of the junction unmatched. This CDR3 comprises 17 residues. CDR3 amino acids: CASSVASWTSGGDTQYF. The CDR3 nucleotides are TGTGCCAGCAGCGTAGCTAGTTGGACTAGCGGGGGAGATACGCAGTATTTT.

The rearrangement joins TRBV28 to TRBJ1-3; 9 bases map to TRBD1. The V gene end was trimmed by 2 bases and the J gene end by 9 bases; junction bases not matched to a gene: 5. The CDR3 totals 14 residues. In germline, CDR1 is MDHEN, CDR2 SYDVKM. In DNA, the CDR3 is TGTGCCAGCAGTTTAGGACAGGGGAAGGTCACCATATATTTT. Translation: CASSLGQGKVTIYF.